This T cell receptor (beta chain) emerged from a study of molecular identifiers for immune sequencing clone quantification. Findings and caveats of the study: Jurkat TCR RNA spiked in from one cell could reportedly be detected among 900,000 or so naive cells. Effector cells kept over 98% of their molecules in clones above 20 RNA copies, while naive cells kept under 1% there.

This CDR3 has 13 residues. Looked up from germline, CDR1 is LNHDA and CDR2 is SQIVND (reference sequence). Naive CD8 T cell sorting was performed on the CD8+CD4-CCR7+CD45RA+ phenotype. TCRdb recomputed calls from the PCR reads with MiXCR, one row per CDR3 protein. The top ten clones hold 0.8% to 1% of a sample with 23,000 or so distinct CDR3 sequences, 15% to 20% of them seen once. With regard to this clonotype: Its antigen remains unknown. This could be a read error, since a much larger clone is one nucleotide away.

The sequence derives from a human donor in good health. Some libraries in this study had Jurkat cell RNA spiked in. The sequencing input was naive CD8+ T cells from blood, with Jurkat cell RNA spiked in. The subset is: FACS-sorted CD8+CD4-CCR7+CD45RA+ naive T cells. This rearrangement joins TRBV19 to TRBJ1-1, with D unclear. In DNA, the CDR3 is TGTGCCAGTAATATAAGTAGAGGACCCGAAGCTTTCTTT. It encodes CASNISRGPEAFF.